The clone carrying this T cell receptor beta chain was counted between two and nine times. Generated by immunoSEQ multiplex PCR, the TCRdb table keeps only in-frame clones and is missing some. The table shows over 110,000 clones, with about 90% occurring only once. The record originates from a study of T cell responses to AZD1222 COVID-19 vaccine. The V and J ends lost 4 bases and 2 bases respectively, with 23 bases between them. Germline CDR1 KGHSH, CDR2 LQKENI. The CDR3 spans 18 residues. Source: peripheral blood, taken on day 0 of AZD1222 vaccination. This clonotype was obtained from an adult in good health. The V and J genes are TRBV18 and TRBJ1-2; the D is unclear. CDR3 sequence reads: CASSRLDIGSKENYGYTF. CDR3 DNA sequence: TGTGCCAGCTCACGACTGGATATAGGGAGTAAAGAGAACTATGGCTACACCTTC.